The present T cell receptor (beta chain) was sequenced within a study of shared clonotypes between healthy human individuals. Findings of the study overall: What limited the represented genetic and exposure-history diversity was the small number of donors.

This clone was found once. Its antigen is as yet unknown. The assay was immunoSEQ multiplex PCR, and TCRdb's table has in-frame clones only and misses some. The data show about 2,500,000 clones, more than 90% seen once. Splitting the CD4+ cells yielded a CD45RA+ naive subset and a CD45RA-negative memory subset. In germline, CDR1 is SGDLS, CDR2 YYNGEE. The V end lost 5 bases, the J end lost 0 bases, and 13 bases lay between the germline ends. The CDR3 has 15 residues. The chain links TRBV9 to TRBJ2-3, with unresolved D. The sequenced sample consisted of naive CD4+ T cells sorted from blood. The sample's subset: CD45RA+ positively selected. The source is a man aged 18 to 35 in good health. The CDR3 sequence is CASSVAITSTDTQYF. The CDR3 DNA reads TGTGCCAGCAGTGTGGCTATTACTAGCACAGATACGCAGTATTTT. Supplemented by reference TRBV9 and TRBJ2-3, the full variable domain reads DSGVTQTPKHLITATGQRVTLRCSPRSGDLSVYWYQQSLDQGLQFLIQYYNGEERAKGNILERFSAQQFPDLHSELNLSSLELGDSALYFCASSVAITSTDTQYFGPGTRLTVL.